The next 25 T cell receptor beta chains were all read from a single sample in a study of OX40 agonist ivuxolimab in advanced cancers. Using immunoSEQ multiplex PCR, the repertoire was profiled, and TCRdb retains in-frame clones only, with some absent. The table includes tens of thousands of clones, 91% detected once. The sample consisted of CD4+ or CD8+ T cells sorted from blood, taken in a trial of the OX40 agonist ivuxolimab. Receptors originate from an adult with an advanced solid tumor such as melanoma, head and neck, liver or kidney cancer.

This clone was seen more than once but under ten times. The CDR3 protein is CASSPRTGSSEAFF. CDR3 in DNA: TGTGCCAGTAGTCCAAGGACAGGGTCAAGTGAAGCTTTCTTT. The V call is TRBV19, the J call TRBJ1-1, with TRBD1 matching over 8 bases. V lost 5 bases, J lost 7 bases, and 9 bases stayed unmatched. The CDR3 spans 14 residues. Germline V gene data show CDR1 as LNHDA and CDR2 as SQIVND (reference sequence).

This chain uses TRBV14 with TRBJ1-1, with D tentatively TRBD1 (5 bases). The CDR3 runs to 14 residues. The germline V gene has CDR1 SGHDN and CDR2 FVKESK. Trimming left V 4 bases short and J 1 base short, with 10 bases between. The CDR3 DNA sequence: TGTGCCAGCAGCCCGGGACTTAGGAACACTGAAGCTTTCTTT. It is translated as CASSPGLRNTEAFF.

This clone was seen more than once but under ten times. The chain recombines TRBV10-1 with TRBJ2-7; D might be TRBD2 (6 bases). Deletions cut 6 bases from V and 7 bases from J, with 16 bases between. Germline CDR1 WNHNN, CDR2 SYGVQD (reference sequence). The CDR3 loop spans 13 amino acids. CDR3 amino acids: CASRPGALGEQYF. In nucleotides, the CDR3 is TGCGCCAGCAGGCCGGGAGCCCTCGGGGAGCAGTACTTC.

The chain uses TRBV28 and TRBJ2-2; TRBD2 matches at 14 bases. Trimming removed 2 bases from V and 7 bases from J; junction bases left unmatched: 3. This CDR3 is built from 16 residues. Germline assignment: CDR1 MDHEN and CDR2 SYDVKM. This chain's CDR3 is CASSLGTSGSGGELFF. Here the CDR3 DNA reads TGTGCCAGCAGTTTAGGGACTAGCGGGAGTGGCGGGGAGCTGTTTTTT.

A few counts support this clone. The CDR3 protein is CASSLSGGAGTGELFF. The CDR3 DNA reads TGTGCCAGCAGCTTGTCAGGGGGCGCGGGGACCGGGGAGCTGTTTTTT. The chain is built from TRBV5-5 and TRBJ2-2; 8 nucleotides agree with TRBD1. The CDR3 has 16 amino acids. Trimming removed 1 base from V and 5 bases from J; junction bases left unmatched: 7. Per the germline V gene, CDR1 is SGHKS and CDR2 is YYEKEE (reference sequence).

The chain is built from TRBV7-8 and TRBJ2-5; either TRBD1 or TRBD2 may supply D (5 bases each). This CDR3 has 13 amino acids. Germline CDR1 SGHVS, CDR2 FQNEAQ. Trimming pared 6 bases from V and 9 bases from J, leaving 17 bases between. The DNA for the CDR3 is TGTGCCAGCAGTCTTGGGGGATTCACTCCCCAGTACTTC. Translated: CASSLGGFTPQYF.

Only one count was recorded for this clone. The rearrangement uses TRBV29-1 and TRBJ2-7; 7 bases fit TRBD1. Germline CDR1 SQVTM, CDR2 ANQGSEA. There are 13 residues in the CDR3. With 4 bases clipped from V and 2 bases from J, the junction kept 5 bases outside the gene matches. DNA of the CDR3: TGCAGCGTTGCCTCCGGGACAGCCTACGAGCAGTACTTC. Protein sequence: CSVASGTAYEQYF.

The V and J genes are TRBV4-2 and TRBJ2-7, with 14 bases fitting TRBD2. V gave up 3 bases and J gave up 7 bases; unmatched junction bases: 11. CDR3 length equals 17 residues. Germline V gives CDR1 LGHNA, CDR2 YNFKEQ. DNA for the CDR3: TGTGCCAGCAGCCATCGCGGACTAGCGGGAGGTGGGTCTGAGCAGTACTTC. It yields the protein CASSHRGLAGGGSEQYF.

The CDR3 nucleotides are TGTGCCAGCAGCTTAGCGCTACAGGGGACATCTGGAAACACCATATATTTT. This encodes CASSLALQGTSGNTIYF. The V call is TRBV7-6, the J call TRBJ1-3; TRBD1 agrees at 7 bases. There are 17 residues in the CDR3. The germline gives CDR1 SGHVS, CDR2 FNYEAQ. Trimming cost V 0 bases and J 1 base; bases outside gene matches: 6.

The chain couples TRBV28 to TRBJ2-4; 9 bases are shared with TRBD2. Looked up from germline, CDR1 is MDHEN and CDR2 is SYDVKM. This CDR3 is 16 amino acids long. Unmatched junction bases numbered 11, after V lost 5 bases and J lost 6 bases. The CDR3 nucleotides are TGTGCCAGCAGTGTTAGTTCTAGCGGGATAGGAAACATTCAGTACTTC. Protein sequence: CASSVSSSGIGNIQYF.

V and J are TRBV2 and TRBJ2-5; D is unresolved. The CDR3 length is 15 residues. The V gene's germline CDR1 is SNHLY and CDR2 FYNNEI. V shed 6 bases and J shed 1 base, with 15 bases lying between them. CDR3 sequence reads: CASSGLAATQETQYF. DNA for the CDR3: TGTGCCAGCAGCGGCCTTGCGGCAACCCAAGAGACCCAGTACTTC.

CDR3 nucleotides: TGTGCCAGCACCTGGACAGGGGACACTGAAGCTTTCTTT. Translation: CASTWTGDTEAFF. V gene TRBV28 combines with J gene TRBJ1-1; 9 bases are a match to TRBD1. The CDR3 loop spans 13 amino acids. Germline lookup yields CDR1 MDHEN and CDR2 SYDVKM. With V trimmed by 7 bases and J by 3 bases, 3 bases remained unmatched.

The V and J genes are TRBV5-3 and TRBJ2-3, with 9 bases identical to TRBD2. TRBV5-3 is classed as an ORF, of uncertain function. The CDR3 is made up of 16 amino acids. The V gene end was trimmed by 3 bases and the J gene end by 2 bases; junction bases not matched to a gene: 7. CDR3 protein: CARSWVLAGITDTQYF. For the CDR3, the DNA is TGTGCCAGAAGCTGGGTGCTAGCGGGGATCACAGATACGCAGTATTTT.

The J gene is TRBJ2-1, the V gene TRBV9, with 12 nucleotides matching TRBD2. J was trimmed by 9 bases and V by 4 bases; bases with no gene match: 11. CDR3 length: 16 residues. Germline V gene lookup returns CDR1 SGDLS and CDR2 YYNGEE. CDR3 sequence reads: CASSPILAGGAGEQFF. CDR3 bases: TGTGCCAGCAGCCCCATCCTAGCGGGGGGGGCCGGTGAGCAGTTCTTC.

The genes are TRBV2 and TRBJ2-3; tentatively, D is TRBD2 (7 bases). This CDR3 is 16 amino acids long. V was trimmed by 5 bases and J by 2 bases, leaving 17 bases between them. Germline V CDR1 and CDR2: SNHLY, FYNNEI. The CDR3 coding sequence is TGTGCCAGCAGTCCGCTTAGTGGGGGGGCCACAGATACGCAGTATTTT. Protein sequence: CASSPLSGGATDTQYF.

The chain recombines TRBV2 with TRBJ1-1, with TRBD1 identical over 8 bases. Unmatched junction bases numbered 5, after V lost 6 bases and J lost 8 bases. The germline V gene encodes CDR1 SNHLY and CDR2 FYNNEI. The CDR3 covers 12 residues. CDR3 sequence: CASSTGGTEAFF. CDR3 sequence (DNA): TGTGCCAGCAGCACAGGGGGGACGGAAGCTTTCTTT.

The rearrangement uses TRBV18 and TRBJ1-2, with 9 bases identical to TRBD1. V was clipped by 1 base and J by 6 bases; unmatched bases: 0. The V gene's germline CDR1 is KGHSH and CDR2 LQKENI. This CDR3 contains 13 residues. The CDR3 DNA follows: TGTGCCAGCTCACCACGGACAGGGGATGGCTACACCTTC. Translated, it gives CASSPRTGDGYTF. The variable domain in full, completed from reference TRBV18 and TRBJ1-2, reads NAGVMQNPRHLVRRRGQEARLRCSPMKGHSHVYWYRQLPEEGLKFMVYLQKENIIDESGMPKERFSAEFPKEGPSILRIQQVVRGDSAAYFCASSPRTGDGYTFGSGTRLTVV.

The chain recombines TRBV5-6 with TRBJ1-3; no firm D call. Per the germline V gene, CDR1 is SGHDT and CDR2 is YYEEEE. CDR3 length: 15 amino acids. V lost 0 bases to trimming and J lost 0 bases, with 7 bases between them. CDR3 sequence (DNA): TGTGCCAGCAGCTTGGGACGGATCTCTGGAAACACCATATATTTT. It encodes CASSLGRISGNTIYF.

In this sample, this clone turned up once. The chain has TRBV5-1 and TRBJ2-7; 13 bases line up with TRBD2. The germline gives CDR1 SGHRS, CDR2 YFSETQ. V lost 0 bases and J lost 5; bases outside the gene matches: 5. This CDR3 spans 16 amino acids. CDR3 sequence (DNA): TGCGCCAGCAGCTTGGGGGGACTAGCGGGATTGGACGAGCAGTACTTC. Amino acids: CASSLGGLAGLDEQYF.

This rearrangement joins TRBV7-3 to TRBJ2-1; TRBD1 or TRBD2 may be the D gene (5 bases each). This CDR3 is built from 12 residues. The V and J ends lost 5 bases and 5 bases respectively, with 7 bases between them. Germline CDR1 reads SGHTA; CDR2 reads FQGTGA. The CDR3 spells CASSRDDNEQFF. The CDR3 DNA sequence: TGTGCCAGCAGCCGGGACGACAATGAGCAGTTCTTC.

The chain uses TRBV6-1 and TRBJ2-3; TRBD1 agrees at 9 bases. The germline V gene encodes CDR1 MNHNS and CDR2 SASEGT. This CDR3 is built from 14 residues. The V segment lost 4 bases and the J segment 9 bases; nucleotides outside the gene matches: 8. Written as DNA, the CDR3 is TGTGCCAGCAGTGCGGGACAGGGTGGAAACACGCAGTATTTT. Translation: CASSAGQGGNTQYF.

This chain links TRBV5-4 with TRBJ1-2, with 11 positions matching TRBD1. With V trimmed by 6 bases and J by 7 bases, 11 bases remained unmatched. The CDR3 has 15 amino acids. The germline V gene encodes CDR1 SGHNT and CDR2 YYREEE (reference sequence). CDR3 coding DNA: TGTGCCAGCACCATACCGGGACAGGGGGTTCGTGGCTACACCTTC. Protein sequence: CASTIPGQGVRGYTF.

The chain links TRBV6-5 to TRBJ1-1, with 8 bases that match TRBD1. Germline V lookup: CDR1 MNHEY, CDR2 SVGAGI. Unmatched junction bases numbered 4, after V lost 5 bases and J lost 2 bases. The CDR3 covers 14 residues. In DNA form, the CDR3 reads TGTGCCAGCAGTAGGACAGGGTTAAACACTGAAGCTTTCTTT. Its translation is CASSRTGLNTEAFF.

The rearrangement uses TRBV30 and TRBJ1-4; 9 bases map to TRBD1. The V segment lost 4 bases and the J segment 7 bases; nucleotides outside the gene matches: 4. Germline loops: CDR1 GTSNPN, CDR2 SVGIG (reference sequence). The CDR3 has 13 residues. CDR3 region: CAWKQGAGEKLFF. The DNA for the CDR3 is TGTGCCTGGAAACAGGGGGCAGGTGAAAAACTGTTTTTT.

This clone occurred once. The rearrangement joins TRBV28 to TRBJ2-1; D call uncertain. Germline CDR1 and CDR2: MDHEN and SYDVKM. V lost 5 bases and J 10 bases, leaving 9 bases between the germline ends. This CDR3 comprises 11 residues. Here the CDR3 DNA reads TGTGCCAGCAGTCCCCGACGAGAGCAGTTCTTC. Protein: CASSPRREQFF.